The clone carrying this T cell receptor (beta chain) was detected only a few times. Its specificity is not known. This sample stems from a study of beta chain features in type 1 diabetes. Study-wide results and caveats: In the patient group, naive, central memory and Treg TCRB repertoires seemed more alike than in the healthy donor group.

Every isolated RNA sample was fully reverse transcribed, so sequencing captured expressed TCRB transcripts. Clones were sequenced by immunoSEQ multiplex PCR, and TCRdb holds only the in-frame ones, with some missing. Found here are about 360,000 clones, around 12% of them singletons; the top ten hold 0.017%. Trimming took 4 bases from V and 5 from J, leaving 9 bases between them. This CDR3 has 11 amino acids. CDR1 is GTSNPN, CDR2 SVGIG, per germline (reference sequence). The authors took one heparinised blood draw, averaging approximately 120 mL, from each donor. The receptor was isolated from a man between 18 and 29 years old in good health. The sample consisted of naive CD4+ T cells from blood. The chain employs TRBV30 and TRBJ2-7, with D perhaps TRBD1 (5 bases). Here the CDR3 DNA reads TGTGCCTGGACAGGGTTCAACGAGCAGTACTTC. Encoded protein: CAWTGFNEQYF.